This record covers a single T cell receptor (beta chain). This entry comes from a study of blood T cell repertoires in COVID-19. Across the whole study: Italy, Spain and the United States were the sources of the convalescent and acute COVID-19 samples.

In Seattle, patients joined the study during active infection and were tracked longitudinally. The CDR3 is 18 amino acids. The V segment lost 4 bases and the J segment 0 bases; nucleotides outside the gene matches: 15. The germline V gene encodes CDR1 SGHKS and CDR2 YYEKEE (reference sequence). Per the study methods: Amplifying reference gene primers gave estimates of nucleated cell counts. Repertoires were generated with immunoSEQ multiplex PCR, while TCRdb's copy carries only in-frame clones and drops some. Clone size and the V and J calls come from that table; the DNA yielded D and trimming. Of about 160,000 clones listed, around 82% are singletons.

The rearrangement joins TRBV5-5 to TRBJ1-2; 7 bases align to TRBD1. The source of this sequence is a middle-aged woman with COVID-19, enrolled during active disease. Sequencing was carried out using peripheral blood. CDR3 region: CASSVQGLKLGANYGYTF. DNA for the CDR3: TGTGCCAGCAGCGTACAGGGGCTCAAACTTGGGGCTAACTATGGCTACACCTTC.